The entry below describes one T cell receptor (beta chain). This sample was included in a study of blood T cell repertoires in COVID-19. Only in-frame clones appear in the TCRdb table, and some are missing; sequencing was by immunoSEQ multiplex PCR. The table includes nearly 200,000 clones, more than 70% detected once. The CDR3 is 12 residues long. Trimming removed 6 bases from V and 11 bases from J; junction bases left unmatched: 7. Germline assignment: CDR1 SGHAT and CDR2 FQNNGV. The sequence came from a woman younger than 30 who had recovered from COVID-19. The source material was PBMCs or T cells enriched from blood (not recorded which). The rearrangement links TRBV11-2 to TRBJ2-3, with 8 nucleotides matching TRBD1. This chain's CDR3 is CASSPRGTGQYF. The CDR3 DNA sequence: TGTGCCAGCAGTCCCCGCGGGACAGGGCAGTATTTT.